There are a few counts of the clone carrying this TCR beta chain. Its antigen remains unknown. The source of the sample is a study of neurological immune-mediated disorders. Over 180 million TCR-beta sequences (from 15-18 subjects) were yielded by each sequencing run. TCRdb processed the 5' RACE reads anew with MiXCR; each CDR3 protein has one entry. Of some 87,000 distinct CDR3 sequences in the sample, 13% were seen once. Trimming took 0 bases from V and 5 from J, leaving 10 bases between them. Germline V gene data show CDR1 as MNHNS and CDR2 as SASEGT. The CDR3 sequence is 15 residues long. Findings and caveats of the study: HTLV-1-associated myelopathy had the most TCR clonal expansion, and multiple sclerosis had the least, less than healthy controls. Among expanded clones, no CDR3 amino acid sequences were shared across subjects, a pattern suggesting private repertoires in all groups.

Time point defined: longitudinal time-point 2. Libraries used 2 million unsorted PBMCs kept frozen in RNAlater. This chain joins TRBV6-1 and TRBJ2-2, with D perhaps TRBD1 (5 bases). Sequences were obtained from PBMCs. This clonotype was obtained from a female donor with HTLV-1-associated myelopathy (HAM/TSP). The CDR3 region is CASSEARTLTGELFF. CDR3 DNA: TGTGCCAGCAGTGAAGCTAGGACACTTACCGGGGAGCTGTTTTTT.